This T cell receptor beta chain was retrieved from a study of Ad26.COV2.S vaccination and SARS-CoV-2 variants. This CDR3 region has 16 residues. V was cut by 0 bases and J by 11 bases, with 20 bases left in between. Germline V gene lookup returns CDR1 SGHRS and CDR2 YFSETQ. On this clone: No antigen is known for it.

Profiling relied on immunoSEQ multiplex PCR, and the TCRdb table lists in-frame clones only, not all of them. Of tens of thousands of clones listed, 83% are singletons. Overall study results and limits: The placebo group had lower spike-specific TCR breadth than the vaccine recipients did. Non-spike TCR breadth was similar in vaccine and placebo recipients. Breadth and depth estimates from TCRs may understate total T cell responses. Spike-specific CD8+ and CD4+ T cell responses reportedly showed substantial breadth after vaccination.

V usage is TRBV5-1 and J usage is TRBJ1-4; D not certain. The receptor's source is a human donor who had recovered from COVID-19. The sample consisted of peripheral blood, taken after recovery from COVID-19. Here the CDR3 DNA reads TGCGCCAGCAGCTTGGGGTCGAATGCCTTGGCTCAGAAACTGTTTTTT. Encoded protein: CASSLGSNALAQKLFF.